What follows is one T cell receptor beta chain and its context. As yet, its antigen is unknown. The data were obtained in a study of OX40 agonist ivuxolimab in advanced cancers. The V and J ends lost 5 bases and 2 bases respectively, with 12 bases between them. Germline V gene sequence: CDR1 MNHNY, CDR2 SVGAGI (reference sequence). The CDR3 is 14 residues long. Findings and limits, study-wide: Blood T cells, both CD4+ and CD8+, expanded clonally by week 6 at 0.1 to 3.0 mg/kg.

The assay was immunoSEQ multiplex PCR, and TCRdb's table has in-frame clones only and misses some. The table has 20,000 to 30,000 clones, 60% to 85% seen once. The sample consisted of CD4+ or CD8+ T cells sorted from blood, taken in a trial of the OX40 agonist ivuxolimab. The gene calls are TRBV6-6 and TRBJ2-5; TRBD2 might be the D (5 bases). The receptor comes from an adult with an advanced solid tumor such as melanoma, head and neck, liver or kidney cancer. The CDR3 DNA sequence: TGTGCCAGCAGTCGCCGCCCGGGACAAGAGACCCAGTACTTC. This encodes CASSRRPGQETQYF.